The present TCR beta chain was sequenced within a study of OX40 agonist ivuxolimab in advanced cancers. Blood specimens came from baseline, cycle 4 day 1, and cycle 7 day 1. This CDR3 has 13 amino acids. From germline, CDR1 is GTSNPN and CDR2 SVGIG (reference sequence). V shed 8 bases, J shed 0 bases, and the junction held 1 base outside the gene matches. TCRdb's copy holds only in-frame clones and misses some; the assay was immunoSEQ multiplex PCR. Of about 60,000 clones listed, around 90% are singletons. The J gene is TRBJ2-2, the V gene TRBV30; 9 bases line up with TRBD2. The material sequenced was CD4+ or CD8+ T cells sorted from blood, taken in a trial of the OX40 agonist ivuxolimab. The origin of this receptor is an adult with an advanced solid tumor such as melanoma, head and neck, liver or kidney cancer. The CDR3 DNA follows: TGTGCCGGGACTAGCACGAACACCGGGGAGCTGTTTTTT. It encodes CAGTSTNTGELFF.